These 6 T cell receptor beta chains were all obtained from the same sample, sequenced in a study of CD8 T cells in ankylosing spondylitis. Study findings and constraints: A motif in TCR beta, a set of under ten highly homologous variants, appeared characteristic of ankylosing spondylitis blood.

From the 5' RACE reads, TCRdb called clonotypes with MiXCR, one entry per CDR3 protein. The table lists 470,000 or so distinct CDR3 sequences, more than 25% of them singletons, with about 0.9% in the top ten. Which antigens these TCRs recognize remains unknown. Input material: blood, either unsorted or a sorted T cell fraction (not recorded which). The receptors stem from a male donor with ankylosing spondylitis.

As DNA, the CDR3 is TGTGCCAGCAGTTACCCGAGCTCAGTGGGTCTCCGAAGTACCTATGGCTACACCTTC. This gives the protein CASSYPSSVGLRSTYGYTF. This sequence joins TRBV6-5 and TRBJ1-2; D gene unclear. Trimming removed 2 bases from V and 4 bases from J, with 26 bases in between. Germline CDR1 MNHEY, CDR2 SVGAGI. The CDR3 loop spans 19 amino acids.

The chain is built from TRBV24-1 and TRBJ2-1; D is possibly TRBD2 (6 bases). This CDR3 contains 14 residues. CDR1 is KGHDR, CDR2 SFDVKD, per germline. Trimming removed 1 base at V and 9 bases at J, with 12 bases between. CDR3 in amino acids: CATSDFGGLGEQFF. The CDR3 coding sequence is TGTGCCACCAGTGATTTTGGAGGGTTAGGTGAGCAGTTCTTC.

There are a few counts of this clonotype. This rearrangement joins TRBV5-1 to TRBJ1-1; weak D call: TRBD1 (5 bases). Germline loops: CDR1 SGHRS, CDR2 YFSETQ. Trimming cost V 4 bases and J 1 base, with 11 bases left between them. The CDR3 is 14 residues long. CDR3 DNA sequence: TGCGCCAGCAGCCTAAATACAGGGAACACTGAAGCTTTCTTT. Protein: CASSLNTGNTEAFF.

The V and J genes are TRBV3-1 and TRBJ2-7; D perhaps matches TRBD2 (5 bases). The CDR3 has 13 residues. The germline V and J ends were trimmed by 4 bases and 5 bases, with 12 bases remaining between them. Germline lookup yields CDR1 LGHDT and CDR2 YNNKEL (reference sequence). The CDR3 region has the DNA TGTGCCAGCAGCCGTAGGGAGCCTAACGAGCAGTACTTC. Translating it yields CASSRREPNEQYF.

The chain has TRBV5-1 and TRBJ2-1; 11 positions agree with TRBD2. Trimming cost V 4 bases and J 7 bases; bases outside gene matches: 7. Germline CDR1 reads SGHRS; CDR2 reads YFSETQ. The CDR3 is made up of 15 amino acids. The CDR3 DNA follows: TGCGCCAGCAGCGCCGGTAGCGGGAGGGCAAATGAGCAGTTCTTC. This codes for CASSAGSGRANEQFF. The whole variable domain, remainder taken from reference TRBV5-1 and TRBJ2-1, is KAGVTQTPRYLIKTRGQQVTLSCSPISGHRSVSWYQQTPGQGLQFLFEYFSETQRNKGNFPGRFSGRQFSNSRSEMNVSTLELGDSALYLCASSAGSGRANEQFFGPGTRLTVL.

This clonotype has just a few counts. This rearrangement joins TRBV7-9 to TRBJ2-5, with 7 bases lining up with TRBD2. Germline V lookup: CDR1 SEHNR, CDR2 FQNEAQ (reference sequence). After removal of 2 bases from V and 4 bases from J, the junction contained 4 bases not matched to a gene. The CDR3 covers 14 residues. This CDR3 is CASSLSGTGETQYF. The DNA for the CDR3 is TGTGCCAGCAGCTTAAGCGGGACTGGAGAGACCCAGTACTTC.